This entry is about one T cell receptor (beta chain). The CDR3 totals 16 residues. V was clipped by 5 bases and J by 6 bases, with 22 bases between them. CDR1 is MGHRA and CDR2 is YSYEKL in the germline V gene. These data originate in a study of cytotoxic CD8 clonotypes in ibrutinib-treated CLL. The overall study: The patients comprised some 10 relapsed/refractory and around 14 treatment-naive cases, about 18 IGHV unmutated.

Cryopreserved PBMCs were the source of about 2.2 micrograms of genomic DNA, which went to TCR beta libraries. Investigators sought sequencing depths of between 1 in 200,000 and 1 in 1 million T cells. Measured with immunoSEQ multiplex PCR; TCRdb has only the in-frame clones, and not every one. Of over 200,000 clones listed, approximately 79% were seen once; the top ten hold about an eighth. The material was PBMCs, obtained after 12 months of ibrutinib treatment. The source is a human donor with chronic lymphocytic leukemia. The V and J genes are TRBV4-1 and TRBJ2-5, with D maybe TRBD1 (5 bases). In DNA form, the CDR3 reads TGCGCCAGCAGCACAATTTCAGGGCGCGACTTCAAGACCCAGTACTTC. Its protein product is CASSTISGRDFKTQYF.